The 18 T cell receptor beta chains below were found in one sample sequenced in a study of pediatric ulcerative colitis (dated by TCRdb to between 2018 and 2020). One to two pinch biopsies were taken from the rectum for research during colonoscopy. The library was generated by the immunoSEQ multiplex PCR assay. TCRdb re-hosts the immuneACCESS table, in-frame sequences only. Its copies lack some clones; in the studies checked, an unresolved V gene accounts for under half of them, and the cause for the rest is not known. For this sample there are 40,000 to 60,000 clones; about 79% appear just once. The top ten hold under 4% of the sample. Sequencing input: gut tissue. The receptors shown here come from a girl under 18 with moderate ulcerative colitis.

The V and J genes are TRBV5-1 and TRBJ2-3; TRBD2 matches at 11 bases. V was pared by 2 bases and J by 4 bases, with 3 bases of the junction left unmatched. The CDR3 length is 15 residues. Germline CDR1 and CDR2: SGHRS and YFSETQ. The CDR3 here is CASSFSGGASDTQYF. CDR3 DNA: TGCGCCAGCAGCTTTAGCGGGGGGGCCTCAGATACGCAGTATTTT.

This sequence joins TRBV7-2 and TRBJ2-1; 12 bases map to TRBD2. The CDR3 has 16 amino acids. Trimming at V came to 0 bases and at J to 4 bases, leaving 1 base not matched to a gene. Germline V gene sequence: CDR1 SGHTA, CDR2 FQGNSA. The CDR3 DNA reads as TGTGCCAGCAGCTTAGCGCTAGCGGGGGGGTACAATGAGCAGTTCTTC. Its translation: CASSLALAGGYNEQFF.

This rearrangement joins TRBV5-1 to TRBJ2-3; no clear D. V lost 0 bases to trimming and J lost 1 base, with 12 bases between them. Germline CDR1 SGHRS, CDR2 YFSETQ. This CDR3 spans 16 amino acids. The CDR3 DNA reads as TGCGCCAGCAGCTTGGATCGGGTCGGTGGCACAGATACGCAGTATTTT. Translating it yields CASSLDRVGGTDTQYF.

The rearrangement uses TRBV29-1 and TRBJ2-3; either TRBD1 or TRBD2 may supply D (5 bases each). Germline V gene data show CDR1 as SQVTM and CDR2 as ANQGSEA. The CDR3 extends over 14 amino acids. Trimming removed 0 bases from V and 10 bases from J, with 17 bases in between. CDR3 DNA sequence: TGCAGCGTTGAAGAAGGTGGAGGACGGACATCGCAGTATTTT. As protein: CSVEEGGGRTSQYF.

This rearrangement joins TRBV6-1 to TRBJ1-4; D gene uncertain. The CDR3 is made up of 14 amino acids. Trimming pared 6 bases from V and 4 bases from J, leaving 12 bases between. Looked up from germline, CDR1 is MNHNS and CDR2 is SASEGT. The CDR3 sequence is CASRAVRGNEKLFF. CDR3 DNA: TGTGCCAGCAGAGCGGTTCGGGGTAATGAAAAACTGTTTTTT.

The genes are TRBV5-4 and TRBJ2-1, with TRBD2 matching over 7 bases. The junction had 9 bases not matched to a gene; V was cut back by 4 bases and J by 2 bases. Germline values: CDR1 SGHNT, CDR2 YYREEE (reference sequence). CDR3 length: 16 residues. CDR3 sequence reads: CASSPGTSVTYNEQFF. In DNA form, the CDR3 reads TGTGCCAGCAGCCCCGGAACTAGCGTTACCTACAATGAGCAGTTCTTC.

The chain has TRBV11-2 and TRBJ2-2, with 9 bases that match TRBD2. The CDR3 length is 17 residues. Germline CDR1 is SGHAT and CDR2 is FQNNGV. J gave up 4 bases and V 0 bases, and 6 bases lay outside the gene matches. CDR3 DNA sequence: TGTGCCAGCAGCTTAGATCTGGCGGGAGGGAGCACCGGGGAGCTGTTTTTT. Amino acid sequence: CASSLDLAGGSTGELFF.

The J gene is TRBJ2-5, the V gene TRBV5-1; D gene uncertain. The germline V and J ends were trimmed by 3 bases and 2 bases, with 5 bases remaining between them. The CDR3 sequence is 12 residues long. Germline V CDR1 and CDR2: SGHRS, YFSETQ. This CDR3 is CASSSNQETQYF. For the CDR3, the DNA is TGCGCCAGCAGCTCAAATCAAGAGACCCAGTACTTC.

V and J are TRBV10-2 and TRBJ2-7; D call uncertain. V was shortened by 3 bases and J by 5 bases, with 5 bases between the two germline ends. This CDR3 comprises 11 residues. Germline V gene data show CDR1 as WSHSY and CDR2 as SAAADI. In nucleotides, the CDR3 is TGCGCCAGCAGTGATAGGAACGAGCAGTACTTC. It translates to CASSDRNEQYF.

The chain links TRBV4-3 to TRBJ2-2, with a weak D call TRBD1 (6 bases). Between the trimmed V and J ends, which lost 6 bases and 1 base, there was a span of 9 bases. This CDR3 region has 14 residues. The germline V gene has CDR1 LGHNA and CDR2 YSLEER. Here the CDR3 DNA reads TGCGCCAGCAGGGTACAGGGGAACACCGGGGAGCTGTTTTTT. Translation gives CASRVQGNTGELFF.

This chain joins TRBV5-1 and TRBJ2-2, with D uncertain. Trimming removed 3 bases at V and 0 bases at J, with 9 bases between. CDR3 length: 15 residues. Germline assignment: CDR1 SGHRS and CDR2 YFSETQ. Here the CDR3 DNA reads TGCGCCAGCAGCTCAAGGACGGCGAACACCGGGGAGCTGTTTTTT. Its translation is CASSSRTANTGELFF.

CDR3 region: CSARGGTEAFF. Written as DNA, the CDR3 is TGCAGTGCTAGAGGGGGCACTGAAGCTTTCTTT. This chain uses TRBV20-1 with TRBJ1-1, with no clear D. This CDR3 comprises 11 residues. CDR1 is DFQATT, CDR2 SNEGSKA, per germline (reference sequence). With 1 base removed from V and 4 bases from J, the gap between germline ends came to 4 bases.

The chain combines TRBV28 with TRBJ2-5; D ambiguous. This CDR3 is built from 11 residues. Between the trimmed V and J ends, which lost 6 bases and 5 bases, there was a span of 7 bases. Germline CDR1 reads MDHEN; CDR2 reads SYDVKM. Here the CDR3 DNA reads TGTGCCAGCAGCTTGAGGGAGACCCAGTACTTC. This encodes CASSLRETQYF.

The chain joins TRBV5-1 to TRBJ2-7; maybe TRBD2 (6 bases). Germline V lookup: CDR1 SGHRS, CDR2 YFSETQ. V gave up 0 bases and J gave up 5 bases, with 12 bases separating them. The CDR3 sequence is 14 residues long. The CDR3 protein is CASSLDVGGNEQYF. In DNA form, the CDR3 reads TGCGCCAGCAGCTTGGATGTCGGGGGAAACGAGCAGTACTTC.

The chain has TRBV5-6 and TRBJ1-1; D call uncertain. Trimming pared 5 bases from V and 4 bases from J, leaving 9 bases between. Germline V gives CDR1 SGHDT, CDR2 YYEEEE. The CDR3 sequence is 12 residues long. This CDR3 reads CASRSLSTEAFF. CDR3 sequence (DNA): TGTGCCAGCAGGTCCCTGTCCACTGAAGCTTTCTTT.

V gene TRBV9 combines with J gene TRBJ2-1; perhaps TRBD2 as D (5 bases). V lost 0 bases and J 10 bases, leaving 17 bases between the germline ends. The CDR3 contains 15 residues. Germline CDR1 SGDLS, CDR2 YYNGEE. DNA of the CDR3: TGTGCCAGCAGCGTAGGTCGGGAAGGTGTAGGCGAGCAGTTCTTC. This gives the protein CASSVGREGVGEQFF.

This rearrangement joins TRBV7-9 to TRBJ2-3; 8 bases agree with TRBD2. V was pared by 1 base and J by 3 bases, with 3 bases of the junction left unmatched. Germline loops: CDR1 SEHNR, CDR2 FQNEAQ (reference sequence). The CDR3 is 15 residues long. CDR3 sequence reads: CASSLVASGTDTQYF. The DNA of the CDR3 is TGTGCCAGCAGCTTAGTTGCTAGCGGGACAGATACGCAGTATTTT.

This clone was detected a few times. J is TRBJ1-2 and V is TRBV6-1, with D tentatively TRBD1 (5 bases). The germline CDR1 and CDR2 sequences are MNHNS and SASEGT. The CDR3 has 14 amino acids. Trimming left V 3 bases short and J 8 bases short, with 16 bases between. The CDR3 loop reads CASSDAVWGWGYTF. The CDR3 nucleotides are TGTGCCAGCAGTGACGCAGTCTGGGGCTGGGGCTACACCTTC.